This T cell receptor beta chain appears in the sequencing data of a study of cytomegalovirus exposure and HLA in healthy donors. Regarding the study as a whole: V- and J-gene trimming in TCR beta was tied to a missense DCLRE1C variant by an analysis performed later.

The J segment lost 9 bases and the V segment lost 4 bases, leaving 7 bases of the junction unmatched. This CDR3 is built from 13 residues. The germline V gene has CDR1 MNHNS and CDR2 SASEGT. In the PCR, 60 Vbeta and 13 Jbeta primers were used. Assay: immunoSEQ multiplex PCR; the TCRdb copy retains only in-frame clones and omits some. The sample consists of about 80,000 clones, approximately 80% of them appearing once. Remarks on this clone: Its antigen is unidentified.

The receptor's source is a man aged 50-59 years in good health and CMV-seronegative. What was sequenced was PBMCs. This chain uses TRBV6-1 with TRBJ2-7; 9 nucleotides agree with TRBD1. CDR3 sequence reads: CASSARDRVGQYF. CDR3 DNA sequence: TGTGCCAGCAGTGCCCGGGACAGGGTCGGGCAGTACTTC.